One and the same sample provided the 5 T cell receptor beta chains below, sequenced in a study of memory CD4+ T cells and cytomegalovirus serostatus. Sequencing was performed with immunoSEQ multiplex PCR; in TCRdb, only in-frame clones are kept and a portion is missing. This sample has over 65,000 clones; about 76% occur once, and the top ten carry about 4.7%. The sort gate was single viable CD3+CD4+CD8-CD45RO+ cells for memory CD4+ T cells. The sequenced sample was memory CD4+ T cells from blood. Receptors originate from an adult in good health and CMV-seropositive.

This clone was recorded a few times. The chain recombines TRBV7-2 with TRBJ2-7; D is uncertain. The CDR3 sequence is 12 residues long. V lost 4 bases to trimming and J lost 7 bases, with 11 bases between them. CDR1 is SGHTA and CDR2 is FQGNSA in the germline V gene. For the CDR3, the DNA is TGTGCCAGCAGCTCCCTGACCTGGGAGCAGTACTTC. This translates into CASSSLTWEQYF.

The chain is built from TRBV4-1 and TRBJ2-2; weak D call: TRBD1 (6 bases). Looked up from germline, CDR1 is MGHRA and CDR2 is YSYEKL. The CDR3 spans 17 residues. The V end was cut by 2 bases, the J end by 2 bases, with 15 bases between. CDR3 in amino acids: CASSQYPPGHNTGELFF. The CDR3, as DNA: TGCGCCAGCAGCCAATACCCCCCGGGACATAACACCGGGGAGCTGTTTTTT.

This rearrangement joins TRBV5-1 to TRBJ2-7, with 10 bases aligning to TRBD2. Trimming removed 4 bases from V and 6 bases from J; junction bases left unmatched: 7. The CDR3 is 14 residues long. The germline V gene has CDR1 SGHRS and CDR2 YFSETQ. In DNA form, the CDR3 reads TGCGCCAGCAGCCCCTATCTAGCGGGAGCCGAGCAGTACTTC. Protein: CASSPYLAGAEQYF.

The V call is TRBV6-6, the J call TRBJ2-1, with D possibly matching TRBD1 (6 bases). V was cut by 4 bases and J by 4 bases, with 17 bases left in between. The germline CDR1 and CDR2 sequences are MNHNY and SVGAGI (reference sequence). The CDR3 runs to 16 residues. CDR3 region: CASSLGLRGMYNEQFF. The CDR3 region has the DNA TGTGCCAGCAGTTTAGGACTTAGGGGGATGTACAATGAGCAGTTCTTC.

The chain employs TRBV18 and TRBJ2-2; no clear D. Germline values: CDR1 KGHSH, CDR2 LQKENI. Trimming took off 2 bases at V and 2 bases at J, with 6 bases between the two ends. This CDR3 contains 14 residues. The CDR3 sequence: CASSPKVNTGELFF. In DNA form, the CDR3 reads TGTGCCAGCTCACCAAAGGTTAACACCGGGGAGCTGTTTTTT.